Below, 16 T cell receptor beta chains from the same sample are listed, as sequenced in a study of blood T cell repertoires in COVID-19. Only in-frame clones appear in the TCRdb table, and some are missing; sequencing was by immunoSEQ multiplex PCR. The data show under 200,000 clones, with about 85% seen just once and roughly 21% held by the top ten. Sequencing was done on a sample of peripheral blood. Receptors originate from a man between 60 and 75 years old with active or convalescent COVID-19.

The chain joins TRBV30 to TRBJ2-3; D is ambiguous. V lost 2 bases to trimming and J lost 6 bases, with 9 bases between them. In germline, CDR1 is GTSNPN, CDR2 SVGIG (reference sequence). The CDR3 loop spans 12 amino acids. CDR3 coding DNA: TGTGCCTGGAGTTATACAGAGGATACGCAGTATTTT. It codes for CAWSYTEDTQYF.

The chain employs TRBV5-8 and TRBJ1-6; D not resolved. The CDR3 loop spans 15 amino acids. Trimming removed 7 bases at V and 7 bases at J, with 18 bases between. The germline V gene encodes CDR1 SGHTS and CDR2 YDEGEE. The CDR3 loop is CASSFGGLMNSPLHF. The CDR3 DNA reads TGTGCCAGCTCTTTTGGTGGACTGATGAATTCACCCCTCCACTTT.

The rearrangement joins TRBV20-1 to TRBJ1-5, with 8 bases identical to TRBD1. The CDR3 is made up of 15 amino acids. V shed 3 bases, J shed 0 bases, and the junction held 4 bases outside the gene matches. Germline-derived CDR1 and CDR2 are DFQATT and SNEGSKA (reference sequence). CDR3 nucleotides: TGCAGTGCTAGTACCGGGACAGGTAGCAATCAGCCCCAGCATTTT. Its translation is CSASTGTGSNQPQHF.

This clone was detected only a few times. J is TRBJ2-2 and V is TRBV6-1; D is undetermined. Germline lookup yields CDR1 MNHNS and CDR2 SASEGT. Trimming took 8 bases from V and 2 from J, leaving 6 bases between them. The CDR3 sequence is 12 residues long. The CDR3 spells CASGRNTGELFF. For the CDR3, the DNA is TGTGCCAGCGGCAGAAACACCGGGGAGCTGTTTTTT.

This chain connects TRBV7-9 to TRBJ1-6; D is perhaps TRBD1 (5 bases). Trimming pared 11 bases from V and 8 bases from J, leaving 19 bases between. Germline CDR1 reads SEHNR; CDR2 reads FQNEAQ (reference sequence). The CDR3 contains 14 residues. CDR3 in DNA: TGTGCCTCTTCGTTGGGGGGTTGGGATTCACCCCTCCACTTT. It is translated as CASSLGGWDSPLHF.

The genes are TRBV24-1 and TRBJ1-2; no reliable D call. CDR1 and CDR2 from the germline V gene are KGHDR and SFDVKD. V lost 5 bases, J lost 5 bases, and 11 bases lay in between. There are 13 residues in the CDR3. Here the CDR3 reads CATSVSGMYGYTF. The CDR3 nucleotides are TGTGCCACCAGTGTAAGCGGGATGTATGGCTACACCTTC.

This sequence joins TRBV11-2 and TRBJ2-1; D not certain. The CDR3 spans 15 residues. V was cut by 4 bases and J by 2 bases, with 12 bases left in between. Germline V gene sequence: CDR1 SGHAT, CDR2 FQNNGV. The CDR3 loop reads CASSSITKTYNEQFF. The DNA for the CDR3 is TGTGCCAGCAGCTCCATTACTAAGACCTACAATGAGCAGTTCTTC.

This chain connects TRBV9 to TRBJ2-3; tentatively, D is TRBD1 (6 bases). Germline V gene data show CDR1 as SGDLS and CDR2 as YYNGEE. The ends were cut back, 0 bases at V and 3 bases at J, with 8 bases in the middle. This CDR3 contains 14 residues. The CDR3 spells CASSVAQGTDTQYF. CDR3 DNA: TGTGCCAGCAGCGTAGCTCAGGGGACAGATACGCAGTATTTT.

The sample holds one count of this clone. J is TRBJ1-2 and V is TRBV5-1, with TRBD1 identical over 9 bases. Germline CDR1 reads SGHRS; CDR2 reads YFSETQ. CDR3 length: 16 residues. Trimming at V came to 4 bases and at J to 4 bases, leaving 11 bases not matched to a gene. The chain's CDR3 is CASSIVPGQGTYGYTF. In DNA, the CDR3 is TGCGCCAGCAGCATCGTCCCGGGACAGGGTACCTATGGCTACACCTTC.

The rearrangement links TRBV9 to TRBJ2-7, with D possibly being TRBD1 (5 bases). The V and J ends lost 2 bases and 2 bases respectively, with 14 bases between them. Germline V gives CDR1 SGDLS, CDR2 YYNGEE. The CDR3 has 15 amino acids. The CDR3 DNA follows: TGTGCCAGCAGCGTCCCGGTTCAGGGAACCTACGAGCAGTACTTC. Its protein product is CASSVPVQGTYEQYF.

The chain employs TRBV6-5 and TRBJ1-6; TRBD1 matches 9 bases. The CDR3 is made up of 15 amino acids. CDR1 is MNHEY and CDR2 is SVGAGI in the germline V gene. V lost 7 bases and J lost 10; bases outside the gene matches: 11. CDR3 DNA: TGTGCCAGCAATCAAGAGGACAGGGGTAGCTCACCCCTCCACTTT. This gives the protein CASNQEDRGSSPLHF.

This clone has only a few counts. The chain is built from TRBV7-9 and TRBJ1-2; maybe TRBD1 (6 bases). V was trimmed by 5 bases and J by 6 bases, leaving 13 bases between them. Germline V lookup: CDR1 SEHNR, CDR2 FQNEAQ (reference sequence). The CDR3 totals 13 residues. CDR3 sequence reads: CASSIQGSDGYTF. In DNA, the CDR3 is TGTGCCAGCAGCATACAGGGTTCAGATGGCTACACCTTC.

The CDR3 reads CAISPFDAGGHSNEQFF. CDR3 DNA: TGTGCCATCAGTCCGTTTGATGCGGGGGGGCACAGCAATGAGCAGTTCTTC. The chain couples TRBV10-3 to TRBJ2-1; 9 bases align to TRBD2. With V trimmed by 5 bases and J by 6 bases, 14 bases remained unmatched. The germline V gene has CDR1 ENHRY and CDR2 SYGVKD. The CDR3 runs 17 residues.

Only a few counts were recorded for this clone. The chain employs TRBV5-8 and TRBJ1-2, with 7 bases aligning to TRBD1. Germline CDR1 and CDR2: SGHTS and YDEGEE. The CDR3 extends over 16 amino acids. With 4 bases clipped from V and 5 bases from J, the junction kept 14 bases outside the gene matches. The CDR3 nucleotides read TGTGCCAGCAGCCGGGGGTATTGGGACAGTGGTTATGGCTACACCTTC. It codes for CASSRGYWDSGYGYTF.

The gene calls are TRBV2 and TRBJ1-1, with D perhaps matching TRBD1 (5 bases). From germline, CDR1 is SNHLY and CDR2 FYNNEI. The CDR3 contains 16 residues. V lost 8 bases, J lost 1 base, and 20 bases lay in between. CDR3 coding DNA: TGTGCCAGCGGGTTCCGTAGGGGCGCGACGAACACTGAAGCTTTCTTT. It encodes CASGFRRGATNTEAFF.

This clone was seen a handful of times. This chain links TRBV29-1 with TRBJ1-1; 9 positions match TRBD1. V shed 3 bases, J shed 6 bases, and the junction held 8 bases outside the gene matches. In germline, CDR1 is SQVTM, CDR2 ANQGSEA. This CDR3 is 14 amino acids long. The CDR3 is CSVEKTGGASEAFF. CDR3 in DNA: TGCAGCGTTGAGAAGACAGGGGGAGCTTCTGAAGCTTTCTTT.